Below are 19 T cell receptor beta chains sequenced from a single sample in a study of blood T cells in healthy people across ages. The authors ran a second PCR of about 7 to 12 cycles using a sample-barcoded 5' primer and a J-beta primer mix. TCRdb independently ran MiXCR on the 5' RACE reads; one entry per CDR3 protein. The table lists about 1.8 million distinct CDR3 sequences, less than 50% of them singletons. The sequencing input was blood. The receptors were sampled from a middle-aged woman in good health.

This clonotype was seen only once. A much bigger clone sits one base away, suggesting this may be a read error. J is TRBJ2-7 and V is TRBV6-1, with D possibly matching TRBD1 (5 bases). Per germline, CDR1 MNHNS and CDR2 SASEGT. The CDR3 runs to 14 residues. Trimming removed 6 bases at V and 2 bases at J, with 14 bases between. CDR3 nucleotide sequence: TGTGCCAGCAGGGAATCCAGGGCCCCCTACGAGCAGTACTTC. It translates to CASRESRAPYEQYF.

This clonotype was detected only a few times. The V and J genes are TRBV20-1 and TRBJ1-5; D uncertain. There are 13 residues in the CDR3. The germline V gene has CDR1 DFQATT and CDR2 SNEGSKA (reference sequence). V lost 4 bases to trimming and J lost 7 bases, with 14 bases between them. The DNA for the CDR3 is TGCAGTGCTACGACGGGGTTAAGCCAGCCCCAGCATTTT. Translated: CSATTGLSQPQHF.

The rearrangement links TRBV5-1 to TRBJ2-3; 13 nucleotides match TRBD2. Germline V gives CDR1 SGHRS, CDR2 YFSETQ. The CDR3 spans 17 residues. The junction had 7 bases not matched to a gene; V was cut back by 2 bases and J by 4 bases. The CDR3 nucleotides are TGCGCCAGCAGCTTCATCACTAGCGGGGGGGCCGCAGATACGCAGTATTTT. This gives the protein CASSFITSGGAADTQYF. The variable domain in full, completed from reference TRBV5-1 and TRBJ2-3, reads KAGVTQTPRYLIKTRGQQVTLSCSPISGHRSVSWYQQTPGQGLQFLFEYFSETQRNKGNFPGRFSGRQFSNSRSEMNVSTLELGDSALYLCASSFITSGGAADTQYFGPGTRLTVL.

The CDR3 DNA sequence: TGTGCCAGCAGTTACCAAGGACTATCCTACGAGCAGTACTTC. This gives the protein CASSYQGLSYEQYF. The V gene is TRBV6-2 or TRBV6-3, the J gene TRBJ2-7, with D perhaps TRBD2 (6 bases). Germline CDR1 and CDR2: MNHEY and SVGEGT. Trimming left V 2 bases short and J 1 base short, with 9 bases between. The CDR3 runs 14 residues.

This clonotype was seen only a few times. The V call is TRBV20-1, the J call TRBJ2-5; TRBD1 matches at 8 bases. Per germline, CDR1 DFQATT and CDR2 SNEGSKA (reference sequence). The CDR3 consists of 15 residues. Trimming removed 1 base from V and 3 bases from J; junction bases left unmatched: 7. The CDR3 bases are TGCAGTGCTAGAGTCCGGGACAGGCCGAAAGAGACCCAGTACTTC. It codes for CSARVRDRPKETQYF.

J is TRBJ2-1 and V is TRBV29-1; 14 bases fit TRBD2. With V trimmed by 6 bases and J by 7 bases, 11 bases remained unmatched. The CDR3 consists of 16 residues. Germline lookup yields CDR1 SQVTM and CDR2 ANQGSEA. CDR3 in DNA: TGCAGCGTCTGGGGGTGGACTAGCGGGGGGCAAAATGAGCAGTTCTTC. Translated, it gives CSVWGWTSGGQNEQFF.

V and J are TRBV4-2 and TRBJ1-1, with D possibly TRBD1 on 6 matching bases. Germline CDR1 is LGHNA and CDR2 is YNFKEQ. CDR3 size: 16 residues. The V and J ends lost 0 bases and 1 base respectively, with 12 bases between them. CDR3 in DNA: TGTGCCAGCAGCCAAGATGGGGACATCGAGAACACTGAAGCTTTCTTT. Translation gives CASSQDGDIENTEAFF.

This clonotype turned up a few times. This chain joins TRBV15 and TRBJ2-1; TRBD1 matches 8 bases. J was trimmed by 15 bases and V by 7 bases; bases with no gene match: 8. CDR3 length equals 11 residues. The germline V gene encodes CDR1 LNHNV and CDR2 YYDKDF (reference sequence). DNA of the CDR3: TGTGCCACCACCCAGGAGGACAGGGTGTTCTTC. This gives the protein CATTQEDRVFF.

Only a few counts were recorded for this clonotype. The V call is TRBV6-5, the J call TRBJ2-3; TRBD1 agrees at 8 bases. The CDR3 sequence is 15 residues long. The V gene's germline CDR1 is MNHEY and CDR2 SVGAGI. V lost 5 bases, J lost 4 bases, and 8 bases stayed unmatched. The CDR3 here is CASSVGQGVADTQYF. DNA of the CDR3: TGTGCCAGCAGTGTAGGACAGGGAGTAGCAGATACGCAGTATTTT.

V gene TRBV28 combines with J gene TRBJ1-4; 7 bases line up with TRBD1. The CDR3 extends over 16 amino acids. Trimming at V came to 6 bases and at J to 8 bases, leaving 15 bases not matched to a gene. Germline V CDR1 and CDR2: MDHEN, SYDVKM. DNA of the CDR3: TGTGCCAGCAGCCGCGCCGACAGGGCCTCTCGGGAAAAACTGTTTTTT. Amino acid sequence: CASSRADRASREKLFF.

This chain links TRBV7-2 with TRBJ2-7; 7 bases are shared with TRBD2. The J call may not be correct, given that the DNA end is closer to TRBJ2-5. The V gene's germline CDR1 is SGHTA and CDR2 FQGNSA. The CDR3 extends over 15 amino acids. The CDR3, as DNA: TGTGCCAGCAGCTCCGTCCGGACTAGGGCGGAGACCCAGTACTTC. As protein: CASSSVRTRAETQYF.

In this sample, this clonotype turned up a few times. The chain uses TRBV11-3 and TRBJ2-3; maybe TRBD1 (5 bases). Trimming took off 0 bases at V and 5 bases at J, with 18 bases between the two ends. This CDR3 is 17 amino acids long. Looked up from germline, CDR1 is SGHNT and CDR2 is YENEEA. CDR3 amino acids: CASSLDRWGSQGDTQYF. The DNA for the CDR3 is TGTGCCAGCAGCTTAGATCGGTGGGGTAGCCAGGGAGATACGCAGTATTTT.

This rearrangement joins TRBV7-2 to TRBJ2-1; TRBD2 aligns across 9 bases. The length of the CDR3 is 16 residues. Germline loops: CDR1 SGHTA, CDR2 FQGNSA. V gave up 2 bases and J gave up 2 bases; unmatched junction bases: 4. CDR3 in DNA: TGTGCCAGCAGCTTACAGGGACTAGCCACCTACAATGAGCAGTTCTTC. It yields the protein CASSLQGLATYNEQFF.

A few counts support this clonotype. The rearrangement links TRBV4-2 to TRBJ2-1, with D possibly matching TRBD2 (5 bases). CDR1 is LGHNA and CDR2 is YNFKEQ in the germline V gene. Trimming left V 1 base short and J 0 bases short, with 10 bases between. This CDR3 has 16 amino acids. The CDR3 loop is CASSQVFSGSYNEQFF. Written as DNA, the CDR3 is TGTGCCAGCAGCCAAGTTTTCAGCGGCTCCTACAATGAGCAGTTCTTC.

On this clonotype: The junction departs from the called germline gene at one end, perhaps through a read error. This CDR3 reads CAISEGGGETRYF. The CDR3 nucleotides are TGTGCCATCAGTGAGGGGGGAGGCGAGACCCGGTACTTC. The gene calls are TRBV10-3 and TRBJ2-5, with D possibly TRBD2 on 6 matching bases. This CDR3 is 13 amino acids long. The V gene's germline CDR1 is ENHRY and CDR2 SYGVKD.

This clonotype is a singleton in its sample. The chain couples TRBV3-1 to TRBJ2-5; 12 bases are a match to TRBD2. Per the germline V gene, CDR1 is LGHDT and CDR2 is YNNKEL (reference sequence). The CDR3 is made up of 15 amino acids. The V and J ends lost 3 bases and 5 bases, in that order; junction bases with no gene match: 4. The CDR3 spells CASSHRLAGAETQYF. The CDR3 DNA is TGTGCCAGCAGCCACAGACTAGCGGGGGCCGAGACCCAGTACTTC.

The gene calls are TRBV28 and TRBJ2-1; 8 nucleotides match TRBD1. This CDR3 region has 15 residues. The V segment lost 2 bases and the J segment 9 bases; nucleotides outside the gene matches: 9. Germline lookup yields CDR1 MDHEN and CDR2 SYDVKM. CDR3 DNA: TGTGCCAGCAGTTTACCGGACAGGGATCGAGCTGAGCAGTTCTTC. Translation: CASSLPDRDRAEQFF.

The chain uses TRBV27 and TRBJ1-2; D gene ambiguous. The CDR3 has 15 amino acids. Germline V gene sequence: CDR1 MNHEY, CDR2 SMNVEV (reference sequence). The V end lost 6 bases, the J end lost 3 bases, and 17 bases lay between the germline ends. The CDR3 DNA sequence: TGTGCCAGCAGCTTAAGGAACACAGTTGACTATGGCTACACCTTC. Amino acid sequence: CASSLRNTVDYGYTF.

The sample holds a few counts of this clonotype. The J gene is TRBJ2-1, the V gene TRBV4-2; the match to TRBD2 covers 11 bases. Trimming at V came to 0 bases and at J to 6 bases, leaving 4 bases not matched to a gene. The length of the CDR3 is 16 residues. Germline V gene data show CDR1 as LGHNA and CDR2 as YNFKEQ. The CDR3 is CASSQEEGTSGNEQFF. The DNA for the CDR3 is TGTGCCAGCAGCCAAGAAGAGGGGACTAGCGGCAATGAGCAGTTCTTC.